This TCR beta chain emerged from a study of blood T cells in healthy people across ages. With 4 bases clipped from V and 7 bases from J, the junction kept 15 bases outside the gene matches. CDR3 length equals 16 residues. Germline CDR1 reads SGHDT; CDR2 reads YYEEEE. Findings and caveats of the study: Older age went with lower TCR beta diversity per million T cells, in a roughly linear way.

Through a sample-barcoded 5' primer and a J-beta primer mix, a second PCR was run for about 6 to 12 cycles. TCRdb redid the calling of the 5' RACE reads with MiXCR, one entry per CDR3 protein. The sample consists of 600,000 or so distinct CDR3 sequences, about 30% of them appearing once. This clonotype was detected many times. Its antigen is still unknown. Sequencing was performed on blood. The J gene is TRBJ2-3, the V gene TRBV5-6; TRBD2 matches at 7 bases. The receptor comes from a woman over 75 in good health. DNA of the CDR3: TGTGCCAGCAGCCCGGGGGGACTCAGAGGGGCAAATACGCAGTATTTT. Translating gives CASSPGGLRGANTQYF.